This T cell receptor beta chain was sequenced in a study of blood T cell repertoires in COVID-19. Study in general: The United States, Italy and Spain were the sources of the acute and convalescent COVID-19 samples. From T cells, B-cell-depleted T cells, or PBMCs came the material, which was cDNA or gDNA.

CDR3 length equals 15 residues. V was pared by 5 bases and J by 6 bases, with 4 bases of the junction left unmatched. Germline CDR1 reads LNHDA; CDR2 reads SQIVND (reference sequence). How the authors handled the data: Amplifying reference gene primers gave estimates of nucleated cell counts. The repertoire was sequenced with immunoSEQ multiplex PCR; TCRdb's copy has only in-frame clones and lacks some. D and trimming were read from the DNA, whereas the V and J calls and clone size are those reported in that table. This table holds about 170,000 clones, 70% to 85% found once. V gene TRBV19 combines with J gene TRBJ2-1; 13 bases match TRBD2. This sequence was found in a man aged 55 to 69 who had recovered from COVID-19. What was sequenced was peripheral blood. DNA for the CDR3: TGTGCCAGTAGTTTAACTAGCGGGGGGGCCAATGAGCAGTTCTTC. It codes for CASSLTSGGANEQFF.